The 19 T cell receptor beta chains below were found in one sample sequenced in a study of cytomegalovirus exposure and HLA in healthy donors. Sequenced by immunoSEQ multiplex PCR; TCRdb stores in-frame clones only, minus some. The table lists about 170,000 clones, about 90% of them singletons, with under 4.5% in the top ten. The sample was PBMCs. All receptors derive from a man aged 18 to 29 in good health and CMV-seropositive.

The chain is built from TRBV29-1 and TRBJ1-2, with D uncertain. This CDR3 contains 11 residues. Looked up from germline, CDR1 is SQVTM and CDR2 is ANQGSEA. V lost 4 bases, J lost 4 bases, and 7 bases lay in between. The CDR3 protein is CSVAAVYGYTF. The CDR3 coding sequence is TGCAGCGTTGCAGCGGTCTATGGCTACACCTTC.

This clone was seen just once. The chain recombines TRBV4-2 with TRBJ2-7, with 7 bases lining up with TRBD1. V lost 1 base, J lost 3 bases, and 18 bases stayed unmatched. CDR1 is LGHNA and CDR2 is YNFKEQ in the germline V gene. The CDR3 length is 19 residues. The DNA for the CDR3 is TGTGCCAGCAGCCAAGGAGGAGTGGGGACAGTAGGTAAGTTCTACGAGCAGTACTTC. Protein sequence: CASSQGGVGTVGKFYEQYF.

The chain links TRBV28 to TRBJ1-2, with a tentative D call TRBD1 (6 bases). V was trimmed by 1 base and J by 8 bases, leaving 14 bases between them. Germline lookup yields CDR1 MDHEN and CDR2 SYDVKM. This CDR3 has 14 amino acids. Written as DNA, the CDR3 is TGTGCCAGCAGTTTATCGGACAGCCGTGGGGGCTACACCTTC. Translating it yields CASSLSDSRGGYTF.

V is TRBV11-2 and J is TRBJ2-1; D might be TRBD1 (6 bases). Germline V lookup: CDR1 SGHAT, CDR2 FQNNGV. Trimming removed 2 bases at V and 0 bases at J, with 14 bases between. The CDR3 is 17 amino acids. The CDR3 region is CASSLSGTRSSYNEQFF. The CDR3 nucleotides read TGTGCCAGCAGCTTATCTGGGACAAGAAGCTCCTACAATGAGCAGTTCTTC.

J is TRBJ2-1 and V is TRBV4-1; 7 bases agree with TRBD2. CDR3 size: 16 residues. The V gene's germline CDR1 is MGHRA and CDR2 YSYEKL. Trimming took 0 bases from V and 0 from J; bases not matched to a gene: 2. CDR3 in amino acids: CASSQDIAGSYNEQFF. The CDR3 DNA is TGCGCCAGCAGCCAAGATATAGCGGGCTCCTACAATGAGCAGTTCTTC.

This chain connects TRBV29-1 to TRBJ2-3, with D perhaps TRBD2 (5 bases). Trimming cost V 6 bases and J 7 bases, with 11 bases left between them. CDR1 and CDR2 (germline): SQVTM, ANQGSEA. This CDR3 spans 11 amino acids. CDR3 loop: CSVEAINTQYF. CDR3 bases: TGCAGCGTGGAGGCGATTAATACGCAGTATTTT.

The chain joins TRBV28 to TRBJ1-2, with a weak D call TRBD1 (6 bases). The CDR3 sequence is 13 residues long. Germline-derived CDR1 and CDR2 are MDHEN and SYDVKM. V was pared by 1 base and J by 6 bases, with 9 bases between. The CDR3 bases are TGTGCCAGCAGTTTATACAGGGCCGATGGCTACACCTTC. Protein sequence: CASSLYRADGYTF.

The V gene is TRBV19, the J gene TRBJ1-1; D gene unclear. This CDR3 is 14 amino acids long. V was trimmed by 5 bases and J by 5 bases, leaving 15 bases between them. Germline CDR1 reads LNHDA; CDR2 reads SQIVND (reference sequence). The CDR3: CASSVGRRMTEAFF. The CDR3 bases are TGTGCCAGTAGTGTCGGCAGGAGGATGACTGAAGCTTTCTTT.

The rearrangement joins TRBV27 to TRBJ1-1; TRBD1 matches 7 bases. Germline V CDR1 and CDR2: MNHEY, SMNVEV (reference sequence). J lost 0 bases, V lost 5 bases, and 3 bases had no gene match. The CDR3 totals 14 residues. In DNA form, the CDR3 reads TGTGCCAGCAGTGAGGGACAGATGAACACTGAAGCTTTCTTT. Its translation is CASSEGQMNTEAFF.

The chain uses TRBV10-1 and TRBJ2-7; 11 bases align to TRBD2. This CDR3 spans 15 amino acids. Germline V gives CDR1 WNHNN, CDR2 SYGVQD (reference sequence). Trimming took 9 bases from V and 3 from J; bases not matched to a gene: 10. The CDR3 spells CASLSGRATRYEQYF. DNA for the CDR3: TGCGCCAGTCTTAGCGGGAGGGCCACCCGCTACGAGCAGTACTTC.

The chain links TRBV10-1 to TRBJ2-1, with a weak D call TRBD1 (5 bases). With 8 bases removed from V and 5 bases from J, the gap between germline ends came to 16 bases. This CDR3 spans 14 amino acids. CDR1 is WNHNN and CDR2 is SYGVQD in the germline V gene (reference sequence). This CDR3 reads CASPPEDSHNEQFF. The CDR3 nucleotides are TGCGCCAGCCCACCTGAAGACAGTCACAATGAGCAGTTCTTC.

V usage is TRBV5-6 and J usage is TRBJ2-7; D unresolved. The V gene's germline CDR1 is SGHDT and CDR2 YYEEEE. The ends were cut back, 2 bases at V and 3 bases at J, with 12 bases in the middle. The CDR3 has 14 amino acids. The CDR3 nucleotides are TGTGCCAGCAGCTTAGACGACGGAGACTACGAGCAGTACTTC. It yields the protein CASSLDDGDYEQYF.

J is TRBJ1-1 and V is TRBV5-6; no definite D call. V dropped 3 bases and J dropped 8 bases, with 8 bases sitting between them. The CDR3 runs 11 residues. Germline loops: CDR1 SGHDT, CDR2 YYEEEE. In DNA form, the CDR3 reads TGTGCCAGCAGCTCGGTGGTCGAAGCTTTCTTT. As protein: CASSSVVEAFF.

In this sample, this clone turned up a few times. This chain joins TRBV30 and TRBJ2-7, with D perhaps matching TRBD2 (6 bases). Per the germline V gene, CDR1 is GTSNPN and CDR2 is SVGIG (reference sequence). The V end was cut by 0 bases, the J end by 3 bases, with 9 bases between. CDR3 length: 13 amino acids. CDR3: CAWSVVSGYEQYF. CDR3 in DNA: TGTGCCTGGAGTGTTGTTAGCGGCTACGAGCAGTACTTC.

The genes are TRBV19 and TRBJ2-5; 10 positions agree with TRBD2. The CDR3 is 14 amino acids. CDR1 is LNHDA, CDR2 SQIVND, per germline (reference sequence). The trim removed 11 bases at V and 3 bases at J, leaving 9 bases unmatched. DNA for the CDR3: TGTGCCTCAAAAACCGGACTAGCGGAAGAGACCCAGTACTTC. Encoded protein: CASKTGLAEETQYF.

The J gene is TRBJ2-3, the V gene TRBV6-1; a weak D match, TRBD1 (5 bases). Per germline, CDR1 MNHNS and CDR2 SASEGT. Trimming removed 0 bases from V and 2 bases from J, with 6 bases in between. The CDR3 runs 14 residues. The CDR3 reads CASSEAGLTDTQYF. CDR3 sequence (DNA): TGTGCCAGCAGTGAAGCGGGGCTCACAGATACGCAGTATTTT.

This clone was detected only a few times. This chain links TRBV18 with TRBJ2-7, with 9 bases that match TRBD1. This CDR3 comprises 19 residues. Losses at the gene ends were 0 bases for V and 2 bases for J; bases not matched to a gene: 14. In germline, CDR1 is KGHSH, CDR2 LQKENI. CDR3 nucleotide sequence: TGTGCCAGCTCACCACCGTCAGGACAGGGGATCTGGGCAACCTACGAGCAGTACTTC. It encodes CASSPPSGQGIWATYEQYF.

The gene calls are TRBV7-8 and TRBJ2-2; 7 bases line up with TRBD2. CDR3 size: 17 residues. Germline assignment: CDR1 SGHVS and CDR2 FQNEAQ. The junction had 12 bases not matched to a gene; V was cut back by 1 base and J by 7 bases. CDR3 sequence (DNA): TGTGCCAGCAGCTTAGGCCCACGGGCGGGAGTCGGCGGGGAGCTGTTTTTT. This gives the protein CASSLGPRAGVGGELFF.

A note on this clone: The sample carries other DNA sequences with the same CDR3. This chain joins TRBV2 and TRBJ2-5; 11 nucleotides align to TRBD2. Germline V lookup: CDR1 SNHLY, CDR2 FYNNEI. The CDR3 sequence is 15 residues long. With 3 bases clipped from V and 4 bases from J, the junction kept 4 bases outside the gene matches. The CDR3 DNA sequence: TGTGCCAGCAGTGAGCAGCTAGCGGGAGGAGAGACCCAGTACTTC. Translated: CASSEQLAGGETQYF.